This TCR beta chain derives from a study of identical twins. Study-wide findings and caveats: It was out-of-frame TCR alpha sharing in monozygotic twins that models underestimated.

Template switching added a universal primer site, and cDNA bore unique molecular identifiers. From the 5' RACE reads, TCRdb called clonotypes with MiXCR, one entry per CDR3 protein. Of 1.5 million to 2 million distinct CDR3 sequences detected, roughly 35% appear once; the ten largest clones hold around 0.25%. As to this clonotype: Its antigen is as yet unknown.

The CDR3 sequence is 10 residues long. Germline V gene data show CDR1 as SNHLY and CDR2 as FYNNEI. Trimming stripped 8 bases from V and 5 bases from J, with 6 bases between. V usage is TRBV2 and J usage is TRBJ2-5; no clear D gene. The sequence was collected from a newborn girl in good health. Source material: cord blood. CDR3 DNA sequence: TGTGCCAGCCTGGTCGAGACCCAGTACTTC. Translation: CASLVETQYF. Drawing the rest from reference TRBV2 and TRBJ2-5, the complete variable domain is EPEVTQTPSHQVTQMGQEVILRCVPISNHLYFYWYRQILGQKVEFLVSFYNNEISEKSEIFDDQFSVERPDGSNFTLKIRSTKLEDSAMYFCASLVETQYFGPGTRLLVL.